A selection of T cell receptor beta chains follows, all from one sample in a study of OX40 agonist ivuxolimab in advanced cancers. TCRdb's table, derived via immunoSEQ multiplex PCR, lists solely in-frame clones and lacks some. The sample carries tens of thousands of clones, roughly nine tenths recorded once. This specimen consisted of CD4+ or CD8+ T cells sorted from blood, obtained in a trial of the OX40 agonist ivuxolimab. These receptors all come from an adult with an advanced solid tumor such as melanoma, head and neck, liver or kidney cancer. Both conserved end residues are part of each CDR3.

J gene	V gene	CDR3 protein
TRBJ1-1	TRBV18	CASSRTENTEAFF
TRBJ2-7	TRBV11-2	CASSRLAALSYEQYF
TRBJ2-3	TRBV28	CASSGTHTAGYYTQYF
TRBJ2-7	TRBV10-2	CASSGTSGTSYEQYF
TRBJ1-1	TRBV30	CAWSVIVVGEAFF
TRBJ2-5	TRBV9	CASSPYPTGVAETQYF
TRBJ1-2	TRBV5-1	CASGHTGERGYTF
TRBJ1-1	TRBV5-5	CASSPRDPTRAFF
TRBJ2-3	TRBV19	CASSIGAELSTDTQYF
TRBJ1-6	TRBV30	CAWSRDRGFSYNSPLHF
TRBJ1-5	TRBV10-3	CAISARKITSNQPQHF
TRBJ2-3	TRBV12-5	CASGLGRDTIHTDTQYF
TRBJ1-5	TRBV23-1	CASIIKPGASRGGLNQPQHF
TRBJ2-3	TRBV7-2	CASSLVLPGQGPDTQYF
TRBJ2-5	TRBV6-1	CASSESTSDQETQYF
TRBJ2-1	TRBV7-2	CASSLVRGNEQFF
TRBJ2-5	TRBV21-1	CASSRPGERETQYF
TRBJ1-3	TRBV7-3	CASSANYGNTIYF
TRBJ2-7	TRBV27	CASSPWDRIIYEQYF
TRBJ1-1	TRBV6-4	CASSVQPGYTEAFF
TRBJ1-5	TRBV18	CASSQRTPAGQPQHF
TRBJ1-1	TRBV29-1	CSAGGQPNTEAFF
TRBJ2-3	TRBV6-5	CASSYKEEGTDTQYF
TRBJ2-7	TRBV5-1	CASSLTGITYEQYF
TRBJ1-1	TRBV7-2	CASSTPLASVLNTEAFF
TRBJ1-3	TRBV6-5	CASSWGTVSSGNTIYF
TRBJ1-3	TRBV28	CASSPTAFGNTIYF
TRBJ2-2	TRBV11-1	CASTSTITGELFF
TRBJ2-5	TRBV4-1	CASSQVGSAETQYF
TRBJ1-4	TRBV6-1	CASNKGATNEKLFF
TRBJ1-2	TRBV28	CASSLWTTGVNYGYTF
TRBJ1-6	TRBV27	CASSIRFNSPLHF
TRBJ2-1	TRBV11-2	CASATREQFF
TRBJ2-7	TRBV11-3	CASSLSLGRSRVYEQYF
TRBJ2-3	TRBV10-3	CAISKGTGGTSDTQYF
TRBJ2-2	TRBV19	CASSNRLAARPGELFF
TRBJ2-1	TRBV4-2	CASSRGLAGDWNEQFF
TRBJ2-7	TRBV28	CASSRGPGREQYF
TRBJ2-7	TRBV5-1	CASSDTSSNYEQYF
TRBJ2-7	TRBV6-5	CASSHVTYEQYF
TRBJ1-1	TRBV6-4	CASSASPGNTEAFF
TRBJ2-7	TRBV1	CTDNEQYF
TRBJ2-1	TRBV15	CATSVGLPQQRDNEQFF
TRBJ1-5	TRBV6-1	CASSPYSNQPQHF
TRBJ1-4	TRBV9	CASSPSGVNEKLFF
TRBJ1-2	TRBV7-9	CASSPSPRSNYGYTF
TRBJ2-7	TRBV2	CASMTGTGAYYEQYF
TRBJ2-1	TRBV7-2	CASSLEAGLYNEQFF
TRBJ1-4	TRBV29-1	CSARGTGNEKLFF
TRBJ2-2	TRBV9	CASSVGRQGHPAGELFF
TRBJ1-5	TRBV18	CASSPTGDDQPQHF
TRBJ1-1	TRBV18	CASSPEGSMNTEAFF
TRBJ2-1	TRBV9	CASSVGLHNEQFF
TRBJ1-5	TRBV28	CASSRQGYGNQPQHF
TRBJ1-1	TRBV19	CASSRDVNTEAFF
TRBJ1-6	TRBV2	CASRVEANSPLHF